The next 8 T cell receptor beta chains were all read from a single sample in a study of OX40 agonist ivuxolimab in advanced cancers. TCRdb's table, derived via immunoSEQ multiplex PCR, lists solely in-frame clones and lacks some. The table lists about 80,000 clones, roughly four fifths of them singletons. The source material was CD4+ or CD8+ T cells sorted from blood, sampled in a trial of the OX40 agonist ivuxolimab. These receptors were collected from an adult with an advanced solid tumor such as melanoma, head and neck, liver or kidney cancer.

V is TRBV5-1 and J is TRBJ2-5; D call uncertain. Trimming removed 0 bases at V and 4 bases at J, with 13 bases between. Per germline, CDR1 SGHRS and CDR2 YFSETQ. This CDR3 contains 15 residues. The CDR3, as DNA: TGCGCCAGCAGCTTGGTTCGCGTGCGCCCAGAGACCCAGTACTTC. Translating it yields CASSLVRVRPETQYF.

This clone was detected a few times. The chain has TRBV10-3 and TRBJ1-6, with 8 bases matching TRBD1. Germline CDR1 reads ENHRY; CDR2 reads SYGVKD. J lost 10 bases, V lost 4 bases, and 3 bases had no gene match. CDR3 size: 13 residues. The CDR3 DNA reads as TGTGCCATCAGTGGGACAGGGTGGTCACCCCTCCACTTT. As protein: CAISGTGWSPLHF.

V is TRBV5-4 and J is TRBJ2-7; D ambiguous. The germline gives CDR1 SGHNT, CDR2 YYREEE (reference sequence). The CDR3 loop spans 14 amino acids. V was trimmed by 6 bases and J by 7 bases, leaving 20 bases between them. CDR3 protein: CASKIAGSSREQYF. In DNA, the CDR3 is TGTGCCAGCAAGATCGCCGGCTCCTCGAGAGAGCAGTACTTC.

This chain joins TRBV29-1 and TRBJ2-3; 11 bases are shared with TRBD2. CDR3 length: 16 amino acids. Per the germline V gene, CDR1 is SQVTM and CDR2 is ANQGSEA. V lost 6 bases, J lost 4 bases, and 12 bases stayed unmatched. The CDR3 region has the DNA TGCAGCGTCGGTCCCCTTAGCGGGAGGGCGTCAGATACGCAGTATTTT. It is translated as CSVGPLSGRASDTQYF.

V usage is TRBV11-3 and J usage is TRBJ2-5, with 9 positions matching TRBD1. V was pared by 4 bases and J by 5 bases, with 5 bases of the junction left unmatched. Per the germline V gene, CDR1 is SGHNT and CDR2 is YENEEA. This CDR3 spans 14 amino acids. The CDR3 here is CASSSTGGDETQYF. The CDR3 DNA sequence: TGTGCCAGCAGCTCAACAGGGGGCGACGAGACCCAGTACTTC.

The chain links TRBV10-3 to TRBJ2-7; unclear D gene. This CDR3 spans 13 amino acids. CDR1 is ENHRY, CDR2 SYGVKD, per germline. V lost 4 bases to trimming and J lost 2 bases, with 9 bases between them. CDR3 residues: CAISGSATYEQYF. CDR3 sequence (DNA): TGTGCCATCAGTGGCAGCGCGACCTACGAGCAGTACTTC.

The V call is TRBV21-1, the J call TRBJ2-3. TRBV21-1 is annotated as a pseudogene. This CDR3 has 16 residues. The CDR3 DNA reads TGTGCCAGCAGCAAAGCGCTTAGGGGACGCACAGATACGCAGTATTTT. This encodes CASSKALRGRTDTQYF.

The V gene is TRBV5-1, the J gene TRBJ1-5, with 7 bases fitting TRBD1. The ends lost 3 bases at V and 4 bases at J; junction bases unmatched: 13. CDR3 length: 17 residues. CDR1 and CDR2 (germline): SGHRS, YFSETQ. In DNA form, the CDR3 reads TGCGCCAGCAGCTGGAATACGACCGGGACAGAGAATCAGCCCCAGCATTTT. The encoded protein is CASSWNTTGTENQPQHF.